This T cell receptor (beta chain) was captured by sequencing in a study of T cells in Graves' hyperthyroidism and ophthalmopathy. The source material, RNA transcripts, was used to amplify TCR beta CDR3 regions. HTBI primers were used for first-round RT-PCR of the TCR CDR3. TCRdb reprocessed the multiplex PCR reads with MiXCR, giving one entry per CDR3 protein. Of roughly 290,000 distinct CDR3 sequences listed, around 13% are singletons. Germline assignment: CDR1 MNHEY and CDR2 SMNVEV (reference sequence). The CDR3 has 15 residues. V dropped 5 bases and J dropped 11 bases, with 25 bases sitting between them. Researchers barred patients who had uncontrolled infection, other autoimmune disease, pregnancy or lactation. This clonotype was seen many times.

The chain couples TRBV27 to TRBJ2-7; D is possibly TRBD1 or TRBD2 (6 bases each). The sample was blood. The sequence was collected from a middle-aged woman with Graves' hyperthyroidism. CDR3 nucleotides: TGTGCCAGCAGTCCCCACGGAGGGGACAACGGTCGAGAGTACTTC. Amino acids: CASSPHGGDNGREYF.